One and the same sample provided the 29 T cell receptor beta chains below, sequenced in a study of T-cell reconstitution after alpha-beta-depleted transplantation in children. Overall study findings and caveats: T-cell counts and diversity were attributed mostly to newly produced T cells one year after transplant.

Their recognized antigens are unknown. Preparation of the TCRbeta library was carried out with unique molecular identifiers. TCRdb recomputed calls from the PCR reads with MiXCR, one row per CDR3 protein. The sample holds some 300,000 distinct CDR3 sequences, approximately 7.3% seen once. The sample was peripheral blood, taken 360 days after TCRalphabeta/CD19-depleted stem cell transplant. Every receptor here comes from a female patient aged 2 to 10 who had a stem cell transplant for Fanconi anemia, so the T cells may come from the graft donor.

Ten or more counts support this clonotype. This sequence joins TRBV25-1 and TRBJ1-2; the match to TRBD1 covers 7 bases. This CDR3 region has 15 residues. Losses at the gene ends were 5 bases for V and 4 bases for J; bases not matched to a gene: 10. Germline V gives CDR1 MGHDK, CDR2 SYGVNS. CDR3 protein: CASSPPGTAFYGYTF. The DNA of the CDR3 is TGTGCCAGCAGTCCTCCCGGGACAGCATTCTATGGCTACACCTTC.

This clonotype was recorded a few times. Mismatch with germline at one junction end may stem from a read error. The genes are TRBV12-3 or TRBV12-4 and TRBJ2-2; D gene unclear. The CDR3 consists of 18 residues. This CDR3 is CAISLYKGYSVNTGELFF. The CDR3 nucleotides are TGTGCCATCAGTTTGTATAAGGGCTATTCCGTGAACACCGGGGAGCTGTTTTTT.

DNA for the CDR3: TGTGCCAGCAGCTTAGGGGACAGGGGGCGAGTCAACTATGGCTACACCTTC. Translated: CASSLGDRGRVNYGYTF. This sequence joins TRBV7-3 and TRBJ1-2; 12 bases map to TRBD1. CDR3 length: 17 amino acids. Germline V CDR1 and CDR2: SGHTA, FQGTGA. The ends lost 2 bases at V and 2 bases at J; junction bases unmatched: 6. Combining the CDR3 with reference TRBV7-3 and TRBJ1-2 gives the whole variable domain GAGVSQTPSNKVTEKGKYVELRCDPISGHTALYWYRQSLGQGPEFLIYFQGTGAADDSGLPNDRFFAVRPEGSVSTLKIQRTERGDSAVYLCASSLGDRGRVNYGYTFGSGTRLTVV.

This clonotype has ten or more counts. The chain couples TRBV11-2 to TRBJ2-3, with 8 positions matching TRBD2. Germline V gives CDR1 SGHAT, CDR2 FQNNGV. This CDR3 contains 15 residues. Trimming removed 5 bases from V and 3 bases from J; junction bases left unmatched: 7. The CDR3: CASSPAGVKTDTQYF. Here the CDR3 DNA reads TGTGCCAGCAGCCCAGCGGGAGTAAAGACAGATACGCAGTATTTT.

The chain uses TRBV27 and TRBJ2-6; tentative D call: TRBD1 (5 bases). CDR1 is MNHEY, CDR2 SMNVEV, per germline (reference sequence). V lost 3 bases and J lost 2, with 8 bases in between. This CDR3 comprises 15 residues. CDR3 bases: TGTGCCAGCAGTTTGTTAGGGGCTGGGGCCAACGTCCTGACTTTC. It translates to CASSLLGAGANVLTF.

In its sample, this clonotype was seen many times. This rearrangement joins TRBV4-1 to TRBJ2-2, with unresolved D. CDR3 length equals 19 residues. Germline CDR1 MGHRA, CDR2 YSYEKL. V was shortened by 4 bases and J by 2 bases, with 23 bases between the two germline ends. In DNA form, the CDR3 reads TGCGCCAGCAGCCGAACTCAAACCCTCCGGACGCTTAACACCGGGGAGCTGTTTTTT. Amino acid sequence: CASSRTQTLRTLNTGELFF.

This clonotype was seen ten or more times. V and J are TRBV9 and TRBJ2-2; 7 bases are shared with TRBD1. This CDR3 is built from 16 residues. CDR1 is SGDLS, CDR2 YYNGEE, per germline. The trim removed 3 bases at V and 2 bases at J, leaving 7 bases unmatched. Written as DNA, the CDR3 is TGTGCCAGCAGCGGAGACAGGGCTCTAAACACCGGGGAGCTGTTTTTT. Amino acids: CASSGDRALNTGELFF.

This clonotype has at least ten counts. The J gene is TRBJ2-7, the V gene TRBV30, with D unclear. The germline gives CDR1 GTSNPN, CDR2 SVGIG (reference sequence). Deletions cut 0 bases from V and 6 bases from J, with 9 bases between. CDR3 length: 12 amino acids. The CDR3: CAWSVRPTEQYF. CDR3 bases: TGTGCCTGGAGTGTAAGGCCGACCGAGCAGTACTTC.

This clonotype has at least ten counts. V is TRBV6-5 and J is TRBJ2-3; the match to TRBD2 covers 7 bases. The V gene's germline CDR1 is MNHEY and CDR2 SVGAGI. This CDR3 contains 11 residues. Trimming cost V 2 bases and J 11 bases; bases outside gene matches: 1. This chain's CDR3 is CASSYGRGQYF. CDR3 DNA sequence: TGTGCCAGCAGTTACGGGAGGGGGCAGTATTTT.

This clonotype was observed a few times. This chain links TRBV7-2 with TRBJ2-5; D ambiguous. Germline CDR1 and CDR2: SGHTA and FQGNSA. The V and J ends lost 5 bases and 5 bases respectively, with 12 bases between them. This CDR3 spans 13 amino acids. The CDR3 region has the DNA TGTGCCAGCAGCCTGCGGACGCGCGAGACCCAGTACTTC. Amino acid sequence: CASSLRTRETQYF.

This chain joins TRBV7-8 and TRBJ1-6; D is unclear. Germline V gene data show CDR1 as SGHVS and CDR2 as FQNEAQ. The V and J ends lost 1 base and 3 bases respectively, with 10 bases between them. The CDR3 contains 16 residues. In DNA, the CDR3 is TGTGCCAGCAGCTTAGTTGGGGAGGGCTATAATTCACCCCTCCACTTT. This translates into CASSLVGEGYNSPLHF.

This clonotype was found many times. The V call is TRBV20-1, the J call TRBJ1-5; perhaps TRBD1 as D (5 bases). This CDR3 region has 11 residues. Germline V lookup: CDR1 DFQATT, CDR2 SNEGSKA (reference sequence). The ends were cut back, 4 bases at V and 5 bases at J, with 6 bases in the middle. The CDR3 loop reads CSATGDQPQHF. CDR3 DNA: TGCAGTGCTACGGGGGATCAGCCCCAGCATTTT.

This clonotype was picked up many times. The CDR3 is CASSEGVRISNIQYF. CDR3 coding DNA: TGTGCCAGCAGCGAAGGGGTCAGGATAAGTAACATTCAGTACTTC. The chain combines TRBV7-2 with TRBJ2-4, with D tentatively TRBD1 (5 bases). The CDR3 covers 15 residues. V dropped 5 bases and J dropped 7 bases, with 18 bases sitting between them. Germline CDR1 and CDR2: SGHTA and FQGNSA.

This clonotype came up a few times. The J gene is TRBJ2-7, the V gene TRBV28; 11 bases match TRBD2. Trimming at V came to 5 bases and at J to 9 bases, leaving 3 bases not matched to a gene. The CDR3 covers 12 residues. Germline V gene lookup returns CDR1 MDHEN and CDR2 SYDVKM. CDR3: CASSTSGRGQYF. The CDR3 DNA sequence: TGTGCCAGCAGTACTAGCGGGAGAGGGCAGTACTTC. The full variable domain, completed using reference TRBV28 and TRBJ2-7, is DVKVTQSSRYLVKRTGEKVFLECVQDMDHENMFWYRQDPGLGLRLIYFSYDVKMKEKGDIPEGYSVSREKKERFSLILESASTNQTSMYLCASSTSGRGQYFGPGTRLTVT.

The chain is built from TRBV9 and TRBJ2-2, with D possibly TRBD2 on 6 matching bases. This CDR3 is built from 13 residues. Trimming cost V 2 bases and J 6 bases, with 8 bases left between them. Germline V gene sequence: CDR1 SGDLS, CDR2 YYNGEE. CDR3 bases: TGTGCCAGCAGCGTTAGCGGCTCCGGGGAGCTGTTTTTT. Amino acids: CASSVSGSGELFF.

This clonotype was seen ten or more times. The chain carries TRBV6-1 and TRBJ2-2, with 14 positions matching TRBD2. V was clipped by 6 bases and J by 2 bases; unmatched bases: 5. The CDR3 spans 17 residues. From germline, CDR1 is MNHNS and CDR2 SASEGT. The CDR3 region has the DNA TGTGCCAGCAGGGGACTAGCGGGGGCCCCTAACACCGGGGAGCTGTTTTTT. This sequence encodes CASRGLAGAPNTGELFF.

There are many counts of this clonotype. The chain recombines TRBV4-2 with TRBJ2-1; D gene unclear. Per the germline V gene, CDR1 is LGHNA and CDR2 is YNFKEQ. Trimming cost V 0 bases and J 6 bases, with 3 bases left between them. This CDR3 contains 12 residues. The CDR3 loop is CASSQDGNEQFF. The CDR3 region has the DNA TGTGCCAGCAGCCAAGATGGCAATGAGCAGTTCTTC.

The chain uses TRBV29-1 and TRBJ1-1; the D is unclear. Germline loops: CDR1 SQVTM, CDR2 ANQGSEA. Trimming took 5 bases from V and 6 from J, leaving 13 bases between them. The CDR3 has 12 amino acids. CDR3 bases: TGCAGCGTTACGGGGAGTAGGGCTGAAGCTTTCTTT. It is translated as CSVTGSRAEAFF.

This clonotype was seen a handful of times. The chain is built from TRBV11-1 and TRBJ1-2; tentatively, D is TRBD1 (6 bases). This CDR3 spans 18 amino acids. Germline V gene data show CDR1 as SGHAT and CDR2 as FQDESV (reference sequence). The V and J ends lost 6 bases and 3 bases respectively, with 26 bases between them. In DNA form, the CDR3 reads TGTGCCAGCAGACCCGACAGGACGCTCCCCAAGGGGGACTATGGCTACACCTTC. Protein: CASRPDRTLPKGDYGYTF.

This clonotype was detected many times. This CDR3 is CASSFAGDLYEQYV. In DNA form, the CDR3 reads TGTGCCAGCAGCTTTGCAGGGGACCTTTACGAGCAGTACGTC. The rearrangement uses TRBV7-2 and TRBJ2-7; D is perhaps TRBD1 (6 bases). V was cut by 3 bases and J by 4 bases, with 13 bases left in between. The CDR3 covers 14 residues. Germline V gives CDR1 SGHTA, CDR2 FQGNSA.

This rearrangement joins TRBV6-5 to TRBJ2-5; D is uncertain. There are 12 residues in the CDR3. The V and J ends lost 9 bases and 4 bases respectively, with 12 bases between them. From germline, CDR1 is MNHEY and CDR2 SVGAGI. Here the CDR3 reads CASRRLGETQYF. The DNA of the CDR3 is TGTGCCAGTCGTAGGCTAGGAGAGACCCAGTACTTC.

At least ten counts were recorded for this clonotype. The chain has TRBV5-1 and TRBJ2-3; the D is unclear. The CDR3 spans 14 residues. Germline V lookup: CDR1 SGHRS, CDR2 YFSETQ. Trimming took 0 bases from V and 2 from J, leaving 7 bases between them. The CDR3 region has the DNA TGCGCCAGCAGCTTGGACTGGGACACAGATACGCAGTATTTT. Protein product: CASSLDWDTDTQYF.

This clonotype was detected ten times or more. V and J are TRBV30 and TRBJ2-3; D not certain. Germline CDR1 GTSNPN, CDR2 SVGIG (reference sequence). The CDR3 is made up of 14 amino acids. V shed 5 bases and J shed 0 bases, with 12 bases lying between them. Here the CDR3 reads CAWSDGSSTDTQYF. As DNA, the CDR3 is TGTGCCTGGTCTGACGGATCTAGCACAGATACGCAGTATTTT.

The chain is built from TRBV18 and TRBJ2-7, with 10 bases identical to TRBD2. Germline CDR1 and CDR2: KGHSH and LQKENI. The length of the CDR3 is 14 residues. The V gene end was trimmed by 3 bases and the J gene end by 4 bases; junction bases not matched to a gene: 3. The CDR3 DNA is TGTGCCAGCTCACCGGGGACTAGCGTTTACGAGCAGTACTTC. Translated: CASSPGTSVYEQYF.

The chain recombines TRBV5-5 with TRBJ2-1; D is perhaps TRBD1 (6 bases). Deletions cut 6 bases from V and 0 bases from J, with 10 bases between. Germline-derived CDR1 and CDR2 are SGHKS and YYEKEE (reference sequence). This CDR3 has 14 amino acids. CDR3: CASTTGISYNEQFF. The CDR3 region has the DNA TGTGCCAGCACAACAGGGATCTCCTACAATGAGCAGTTCTTC.

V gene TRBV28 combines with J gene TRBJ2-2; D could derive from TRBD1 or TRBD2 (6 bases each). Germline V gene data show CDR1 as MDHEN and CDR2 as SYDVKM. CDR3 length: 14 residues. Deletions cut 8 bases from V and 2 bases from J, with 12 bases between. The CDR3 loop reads CASGRGANTGELFF. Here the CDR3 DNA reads TGTGCCAGCGGTAGGGGGGCTAACACCGGGGAGCTGTTTTTT.

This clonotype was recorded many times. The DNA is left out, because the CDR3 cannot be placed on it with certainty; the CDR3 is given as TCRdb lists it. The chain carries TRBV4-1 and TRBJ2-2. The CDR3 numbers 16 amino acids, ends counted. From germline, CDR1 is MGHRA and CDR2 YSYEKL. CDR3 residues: CASSQALGFGAGELFF.

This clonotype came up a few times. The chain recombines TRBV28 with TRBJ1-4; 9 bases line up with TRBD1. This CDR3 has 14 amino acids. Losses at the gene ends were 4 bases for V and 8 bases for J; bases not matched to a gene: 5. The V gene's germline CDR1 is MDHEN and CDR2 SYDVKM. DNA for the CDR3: TGTGCCAGCAGTTCGACAGGGGGGGTCGAAAAACTGTTTTTT. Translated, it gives CASSSTGGVEKLFF.

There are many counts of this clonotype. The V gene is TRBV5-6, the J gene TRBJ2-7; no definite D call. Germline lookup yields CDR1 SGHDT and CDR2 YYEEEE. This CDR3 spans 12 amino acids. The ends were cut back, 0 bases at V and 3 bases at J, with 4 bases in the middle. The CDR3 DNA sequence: TGTGCCAGCAGCTTGGGCATCTACGAGCAGTACTTC. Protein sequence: CASSLGIYEQYF.